Following are 28 T cell receptor beta chains from one sample sequenced in a study of CXCR3-negative and CXCR3-positive naive CD8 T cells (dated by TCRdb to between 2017 and 2020). Results the study describes overall, beyond this receptor: Compared with CXCR3-negative naive cells, CXCR3-positive naive cells had TRB CDR3s with higher hydrophobicity (lower Kidera factor 4), lower energy, and higher strength and volume indices.

TCRdb shows the sequencer as NextSeq 550. The Human TCR Profiling Kit (MiLaboratory) was used to prepare UMI-labeled 5' RACE TRB cDNA libraries. TCRdb reprocessed the reads, reporting each CDR3 protein sequence once and no DNA. The table for this sample shows some 99,000 distinct CDR3 sequences. Around 1% of the sample is taken by the ten largest. These receptors are not linked to any known antigen. Sequencing was done on a sample of naive CXCR3+ CD8+ T cells from blood. The sample's cell subset or site label, in plain terms: CD45RO-CCR7+CD27+CD95- naive CD8+ T cells expressing CXCR3 (TNR3+). These receptors came from a human donor in good health. Some clones in this sample may be carry-over from other donors' samples.

The chain is built from TRBV20-1 and TRBJ2-1; TCRdb's D gene call, TRBD2, goes unchecked for lack of DNA. Germline V gene lookup returns CDR1 DFQATT and CDR2 SNEGSKA (reference sequence). The CDR3 is 14 residues long. The CDR3 sequence is CSASFRGGGSEQFF.

The chain has TRBV5-1 and TRBJ2-3; TCRdb lists TRBD2, though no DNA is available to test this call. This CDR3 spans 13 amino acids. Germline V CDR1 and CDR2: SGHRS, YFSETQ. This chain's CDR3 is CASSWTAEDTQYF.

V usage is TRBV4-2 and J usage is TRBJ2-1; TCRdb's D call of TRBD2 is untestable without DNA. This CDR3 region has 17 residues. CDR1 LGHNA and CDR2 YNFKEQ come from the germline V gene. This chain's CDR3 is CASSQEASGGGYNEQFF.

The chain combines TRBV2 with TRBJ2-7; TCRdb outputs TRBD1, but without DNA this stays unchecked. This CDR3 has 14 residues. Germline CDR1 is SNHLY and CDR2 is FYNNEI. The CDR3 loop is CASHDPQGNYEQYF.

The chain carries TRBV28 and TRBJ2-7; TCRdb lists TRBD1, though no DNA is available to test this call. The V gene's germline CDR1 is MDHEN and CDR2 SYDVKM. The CDR3 consists of 14 residues. The CDR3 sequence is CASSPRTGTYEQYF.

The V and J genes are TRBV27 and TRBJ1-4; lacking DNA, the TRBD1 call made by TCRdb goes unchecked. The germline V gene has CDR1 MNHEY and CDR2 SMNVEV (reference sequence). The CDR3 totals 14 residues. The CDR3 sequence: CASSLGGGHEKLFF.

V usage is TRBV2 and J usage is TRBJ2-1; TCRdb proposes TRBD2, but this gene call is untestable without DNA. Germline V CDR1 and CDR2: SNHLY, FYNNEI. The CDR3 sequence is 17 residues long. The chain's CDR3 is CASSDPSGGSSYNEQFF.

The chain employs TRBV7-9 and TRBJ2-3. Germline CDR1 SEHNR, CDR2 FQNEAQ (reference sequence). The CDR3 spans 16 residues. The CDR3 loop is CASSRQDGPSTDTQYF.

The J gene is TRBJ2-7, the V gene TRBV10-3. Per germline, CDR1 ENHRY and CDR2 SYGVKD. This CDR3 region has 16 residues. This CDR3 reads CAIMGIKSTGTYEQYF.

This chain uses TRBV19 with TRBJ1-5. The V gene's germline CDR1 is LNHDA and CDR2 SQIVND (reference sequence). This CDR3 has 12 amino acids. This CDR3 is CASKSGNQPQHF.

The chain recombines TRBV3-1 with TRBJ2-4; lacking DNA, the TRBD1 call made by TCRdb goes unchecked. From germline, CDR1 is LGHDT and CDR2 YNNKEL (reference sequence). The CDR3 is 17 amino acids. This CDR3 reads CASSPRSSDRGMHIQYF.

V and J are TRBV7-2 and TRBJ2-2. The germline V gene encodes CDR1 SGHTA and CDR2 FQGNSA. The CDR3 contains 15 residues. CDR3 in amino acids: CASSFDDTNTGELFF.

This chain connects TRBV7-9 to TRBJ2-3; no DNA is available, so the TRBD1 call from TCRdb remains unchecked. Germline V gene sequence: CDR1 SEHNR, CDR2 FQNEAQ (reference sequence). The CDR3 is made up of 14 amino acids. Here the CDR3 reads CASSPSQGSDTQYF.

This CDR3 is CASSQGRNEQFF. The V call is TRBV3-1, the J call TRBJ2-1. Germline-derived CDR1 and CDR2 are LGHDT and YNNKEL (reference sequence). CDR3 length equals 12 residues.

The genes are TRBV2 and TRBJ2-2. This CDR3 spans 11 amino acids. Germline values: CDR1 SNHLY, CDR2 FYNNEI. The CDR3 spells CASKDTGELFF. Looking up the rest from reference TRBV2 and TRBJ2-2 gives the full variable domain: EPEVTQTPSHQVTQMGQEVILRCVPISNHLYFYWYRQILGQKVEFLVSFYNNEISEKSEIFDDQFSVERPDGSNFTLKIRSTKLEDSAMYFCASKDTGELFFGEGSRLTVL.

J is TRBJ1-4 and V is TRBV6-5; TCRdb lists TRBD1, though no DNA is available to test this call. The germline V gene encodes CDR1 MNHEY and CDR2 SVGAGI. The CDR3 is 14 residues long. The CDR3 region is CASSPALWGEKLFF.

V usage is TRBV19 and J usage is TRBJ2-3; lacking DNA, the TRBD2 call made by TCRdb goes unchecked. This CDR3 comprises 16 residues. The germline gives CDR1 LNHDA, CDR2 SQIVND (reference sequence). The CDR3 loop is CASSALAGGFTDTQYF.

This chain joins TRBV28 and TRBJ2-3; as DNA is missing, the TRBD2 call by TCRdb cannot be tested. The CDR3 is made up of 17 amino acids. Germline-derived CDR1 and CDR2 are MDHEN and SYDVKM. This chain's CDR3 is CASSLSLADVSTDTQYF.

This chain links TRBV27 with TRBJ2-7; TCRdb picks TRBD1, but there is no DNA to check that call. The CDR3 is 11 residues long. Germline assignment: CDR1 MNHEY and CDR2 SMNVEV (reference sequence). The CDR3 reads CASTAGDEQYF.

The chain employs TRBV23-1 and TRBJ1-1; checking the TCRdb D call of TRBD1 is not possible without DNA. TRBV23-1 is an ORF for which the function is uncertain. The CDR3 length is 20 residues. The CDR3: CASSQSEVQGRRELNTEAFF.

The rearrangement uses TRBV20-1 and TRBJ2-5; the D call from TCRdb, TRBD2, cannot be confirmed without DNA. The CDR3 length is 16 residues. Germline V lookup: CDR1 DFQATT, CDR2 SNEGSKA (reference sequence). The CDR3 reads CSARWIVLAAQETQYF.

The chain joins TRBV12-3 or TRBV12-4 to TRBJ2-7; TCRdb's D call of TRBD1 is untestable without DNA. CDR3 length equals 16 residues. This CDR3 is CASSRQGPLSSYEQYF.

The chain has TRBV4-3 and TRBJ2-7; TCRdb's D gene call, TRBD2, goes unchecked for lack of DNA. Germline assignment: CDR1 LGHNA and CDR2 YSLEER. This CDR3 spans 17 amino acids. The CDR3 spells CASSQDSGGPYSYEQYF.

This chain links TRBV18 with TRBJ2-3. This CDR3 comprises 15 residues. In germline, CDR1 is KGHSH, CDR2 LQKENI. CDR3 loop: CASSQEDSGPDTQYF.

CDR3 loop: CSVESRFQETQYF. The chain recombines TRBV29-1 with TRBJ2-5. The CDR3 is made up of 13 amino acids. Germline V gene lookup returns CDR1 SQVTM and CDR2 ANQGSEA.

The chain couples TRBV6-4 to TRBJ1-2; TCRdb picks TRBD1, but there is no DNA to check that call. CDR1 is MRHNA and CDR2 is SNTAGT in the germline V gene. CDR3 length: 13 residues. This CDR3 reads CASSPGGVDGYTF.

CDR3 residues: CSARDDLVGKGRTDTQYF. The V gene is TRBV20-1, the J gene TRBJ2-3; TCRdb calls TRBD1, which cannot be checked without DNA. This CDR3 has 18 residues. CDR1 and CDR2 from the germline V gene are DFQATT and SNEGSKA (reference sequence).

The genes are TRBV5-1 and TRBJ2-1; absent DNA, TCRdb's TRBD1 call cannot be checked. Per the germline V gene, CDR1 is SGHRS and CDR2 is YFSETQ. This CDR3 is 16 amino acids long. CDR3 amino acids: CASSWIGDRDDNEQFF.